This T cell receptor beta chain came from a study of shared clonotypes between healthy human individuals. Study outcomes and limitations: Naive subsets tended to show greater estimated richness than memory subsets. Four donors shared around 5.1% of their naive CD4 clonotypes.

CDR1 and CDR2 (germline): SGHNT, YYREEE (reference sequence). The CDR3 is 17 residues long. The ends lost 4 bases at V and 3 bases at J; junction bases unmatched: 12. CD45RO-negative, CCR7-selected cells formed the naive CD8 fraction, which excluded terminally differentiated effector memory CD45RA+ cells. Sequencing used immunoSEQ multiplex PCR; TCRdb keeps in-frame clones, though not all of them. Of around 2,000,000 clones in the sample, approximately 94% were seen once. This clone came up once. What it binds is unknown. The sample comprised naive CD8+ T cells sorted from blood. This chain connects TRBV5-4 to TRBJ2-7, with 11 bases matching TRBD2. The receptor was derived from a man between 18 and 29 years old in good health. This CDR3 reads CASSDTSGRNGFYEQYF. The CDR3 coding sequence is TGTGCCAGCAGCGATACTAGCGGGAGAAACGGATTCTACGAGCAGTACTTC.